This T cell receptor (beta chain) originates from a study of tumor and adjacent non-tumor tissue in lung cancer. Across the whole study: Patients comprised about eleven adenocarcinoma, 2 squamous cell carcinoma and 1 small cell lung cancer. Patients were aged roughly 30 to 76, some 10 men and about five women, stage I to III.

Study-level results: Tumor tissue had significantly higher TCR diversity than normal lung.

TCRbeta libraries were built with three rounds of nested PCR, modified from ARM-PCR. TCRdb called the multiplex PCR reads again in MiXCR, with one record for every CDR3 protein. The table has about 110,000 distinct CDR3 sequences, over 75% seen once. This sample's RNA came from whole unsorted tissue. Between August and November 2014, newly diagnosed, chemotherapy-naive lung cancer patients underwent thoracic surgery in China. Comments on this clonotype: Its antigen is not known. At one boundary the junction diverges from the germline segment, which might be a read error.

The CDR3 totals 16 residues. Germline CDR1 MNHEY, CDR2 SVGEGT. The sequencing input was lung tumor tissue. The sequence was obtained from a man between 65 and 85 years old with non-small cell lung cancer. The genes are TRBV6-2 or TRBV6-3 and TRBJ2-2; TRBD2 aligns across 13 bases. The CDR3 DNA reads TGTGCCAACAGTCTAGGACTAGCGGGAGCATCCGGGGAGCTGTTTTTT. Protein: CANSLGLAGASGELFF.